Reported below is one T cell receptor (beta chain). The sample is drawn from a study of blood T cell repertoires in COVID-19. Study-wide background: COVID-19 samples, acute and convalescent, were from the United States, Italy and Spain. In each case, the material was cDNA or gDNA derived from T cells, B-cell-depleted T cells, or PBMCs.

This CDR3 has 14 amino acids. Between the trimmed V and J ends, which lost 4 bases and 9 bases, there was a span of 14 bases. Germline loops: CDR1 SGHNT, CDR2 YYREEE (reference sequence). In the study's own analysis: From reference gene primer amplification, estimates of nucleated cell counts were derived. TCRdb's table, derived via immunoSEQ multiplex PCR, lists solely in-frame clones and lacks some. The V and J calls and clone size come from that table; D and trimming were worked out from the DNA. The sample comprises 100,000 to 150,000 clones, 85% of which are singletons, and under 4% rests with the top ten.

The sequence came from a man aged 55 to 70 with acute or convalescent COVID-19. Sequencing input: peripheral blood. J is TRBJ2-6 and V is TRBV5-4, with D perhaps matching TRBD1 (5 bases). The CDR3 region has the DNA TGTGCCAGCAGCCGTCCCGACAGTTACAACGTCCTGACTTTC. It is translated as CASSRPDSYNVLTF.